This TCR beta chain was retrieved from a study of blood T cells in healthy people across ages. Trimming pared 1 base from V and 1 base from J, leaving 14 bases between. The CDR3 is made up of 16 amino acids. Germline V gene data show CDR1 as SGHAT and CDR2 as FQNNGV. Then a second PCR, running about 6 to 11 cycles, was carried out with a sample-barcoded 5' primer and a J-beta primer mix. TCRdb analysed the 5' RACE reads with MiXCR anew, one entry per CDR3 protein. The table records 1.5 million to 2 million distinct CDR3 sequences, roughly 50% of them present only once. The V gene is TRBV11-2, the J gene TRBJ2-7, with D possibly TRBD1 on 5 matching bases. The specimen was blood. The sequence was collected from a woman aged 40 to 55 in good health. CDR3 in amino acids: CASSLGQVTGSYEQYF. CDR3 bases: TGTGCCAGCAGCTTAGGCCAGGTAACAGGATCCTACGAGCAGTACTTC.